This T cell receptor beta chain was identified during a study of CD8 T cells in ankylosing spondylitis. Study conclusions and caveats: Characteristic, it appeared, of ankylosing spondylitis blood was a TCR beta motif of about eight highly homologous variants. A CD8+ phenotype characterized the disease-linked clones, which were relatively rare in peripheral blood. Reported data indicate significant enrichment of disease-linked clones within matched ankylosing spondylitis synovial fluid.

Libraries for TCR beta were made by quantitative 5'-RACE with molecular barcodes. TCRdb redid the calling of the 5' RACE reads with MiXCR, one entry per CDR3 protein. This table has 350,000 or so distinct CDR3 sequences, approximately 14% appearing once. This CDR3 spans 14 amino acids. Germline CDR1 reads LGHNT; CDR2 reads FRNRAP. Trimming removed 6 bases from V and 0 bases from J; junction bases left unmatched: 1. A remark on this clonotype: Its target is unknown.

The clonotype comes from a male donor with ankylosing spondylitis or in good health (not recorded which). The chain joins TRBV12-5 to TRBJ2-1; 8 nucleotides match TRBD2. Sequencing input: blood, either unsorted or a sorted T cell fraction (not recorded which). CDR3 in DNA: TGTGCTAGTGGCAGCGGGAGCTCCTACAATGAGCAGTTCTTC. Its translation: CASGSGSSYNEQFF.